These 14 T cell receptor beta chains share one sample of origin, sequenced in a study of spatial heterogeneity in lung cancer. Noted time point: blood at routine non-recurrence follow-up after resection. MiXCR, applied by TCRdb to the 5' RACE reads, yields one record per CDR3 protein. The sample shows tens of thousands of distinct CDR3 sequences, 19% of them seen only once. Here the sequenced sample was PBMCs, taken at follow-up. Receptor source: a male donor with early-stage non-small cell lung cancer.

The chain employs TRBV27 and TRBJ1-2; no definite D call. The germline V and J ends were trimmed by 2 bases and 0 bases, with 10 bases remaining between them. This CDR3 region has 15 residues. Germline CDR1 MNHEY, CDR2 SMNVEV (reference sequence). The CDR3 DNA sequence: TGTGCCAGCAGTTTAATGGGTAACGCTAACTATGGCTACACCTTC. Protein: CASSLMGNANYGYTF.

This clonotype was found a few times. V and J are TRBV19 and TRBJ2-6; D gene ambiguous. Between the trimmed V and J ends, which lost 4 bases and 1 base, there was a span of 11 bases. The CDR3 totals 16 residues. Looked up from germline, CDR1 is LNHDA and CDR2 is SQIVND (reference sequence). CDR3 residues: CASSSSSISGANVLTF. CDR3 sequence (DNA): TGTGCCAGTAGTAGTAGTAGTATATCTGGGGCCAACGTCCTGACTTTC.

CDR3 region: CASSLRSGDNEKLFF. The CDR3 nucleotides are TGCGCCAGCAGCTTGCGGAGTGGGGACAACGAAAAACTGTTTTTT. The rearrangement joins TRBV5-1 to TRBJ1-4, with a tentative D call TRBD1 (6 bases). The CDR3 contains 15 residues. The germline V gene has CDR1 SGHRS and CDR2 YFSETQ. The V gene lost 1 base and the J gene lost 8 bases, with 15 bases spanning the gap. The full variable domain, in which reference TRBV5-1 and TRBJ1-4 provide the parts outside the CDR3, is KAGVTQTPRYLIKTRGQQVTLSCSPISGHRSVSWYQQTPGQGLQFLFEYFSETQRNKGNFPGRFSGRQFSNSRSEMNVSTLELGDSALYLCASSLRSGDNEKLFFGSGTQLSVL.

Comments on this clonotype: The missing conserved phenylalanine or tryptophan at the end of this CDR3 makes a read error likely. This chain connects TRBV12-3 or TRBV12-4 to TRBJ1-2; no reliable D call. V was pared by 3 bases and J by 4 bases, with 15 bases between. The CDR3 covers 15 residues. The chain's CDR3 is CASSLVRTHPYGYTS. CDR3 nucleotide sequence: TGTGCCAGCAGTTTGGTACGGACTCATCCCTATGGCTACACCTCC.

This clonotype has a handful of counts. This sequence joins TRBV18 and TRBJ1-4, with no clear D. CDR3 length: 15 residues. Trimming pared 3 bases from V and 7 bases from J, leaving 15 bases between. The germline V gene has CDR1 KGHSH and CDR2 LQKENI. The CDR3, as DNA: TGTGCCAGCTCACCCGTCCTGGGATCGGGTGAAAAACTGTTTTTT. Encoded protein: CASSPVLGSGEKLFF.

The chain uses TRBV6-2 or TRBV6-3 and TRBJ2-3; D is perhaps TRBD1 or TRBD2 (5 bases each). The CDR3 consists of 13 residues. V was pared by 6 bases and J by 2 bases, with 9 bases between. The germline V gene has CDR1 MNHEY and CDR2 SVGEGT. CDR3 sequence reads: CASRGVNTDTQYF. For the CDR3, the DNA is TGTGCCAGCAGGGGGGTGAACACAGATACGCAGTATTTT.

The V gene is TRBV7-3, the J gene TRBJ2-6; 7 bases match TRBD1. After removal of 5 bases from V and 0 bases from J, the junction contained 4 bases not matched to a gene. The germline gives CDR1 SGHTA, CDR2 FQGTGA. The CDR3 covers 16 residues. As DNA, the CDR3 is TGTGCCAGCAGCGGGGGACAGCACTCTGGGGCCAACGTCCTGACTTTC. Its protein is CASSGGQHSGANVLTF.

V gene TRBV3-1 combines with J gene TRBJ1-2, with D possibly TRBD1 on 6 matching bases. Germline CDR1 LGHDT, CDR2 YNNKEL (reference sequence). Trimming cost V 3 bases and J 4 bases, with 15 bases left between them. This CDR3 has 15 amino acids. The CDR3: CASSQETGTLYGYTF. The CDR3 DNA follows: TGTGCCAGCAGCCAGGAAACCGGGACACTCTATGGCTACACCTTC.

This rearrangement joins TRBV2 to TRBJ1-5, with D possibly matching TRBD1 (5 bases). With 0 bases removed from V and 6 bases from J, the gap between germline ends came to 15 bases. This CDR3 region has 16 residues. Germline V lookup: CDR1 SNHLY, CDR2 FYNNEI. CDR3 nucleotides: TGTGCCAGCAGTGAAGCGTTCGACAGCCCCAGTCAGCCCCAGCATTTT. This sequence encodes CASSEAFDSPSQPQHF.

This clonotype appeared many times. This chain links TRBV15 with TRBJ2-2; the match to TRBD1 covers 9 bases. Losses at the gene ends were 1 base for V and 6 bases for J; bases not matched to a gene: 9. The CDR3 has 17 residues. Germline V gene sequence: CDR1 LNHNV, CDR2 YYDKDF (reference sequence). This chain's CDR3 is CATSRGRGQGGPGELFF. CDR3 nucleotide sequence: TGTGCCACCAGCAGAGGGAGGGGACAGGGCGGTCCCGGGGAGCTGTTTTTT.

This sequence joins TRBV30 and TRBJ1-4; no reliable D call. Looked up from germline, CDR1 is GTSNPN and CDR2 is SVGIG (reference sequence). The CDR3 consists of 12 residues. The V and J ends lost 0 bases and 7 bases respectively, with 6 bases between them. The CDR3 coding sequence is TGTGCCTGGAGTGTAGGAAGTGAAAAACTGTTTTTT. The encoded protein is CAWSVGSEKLFF.

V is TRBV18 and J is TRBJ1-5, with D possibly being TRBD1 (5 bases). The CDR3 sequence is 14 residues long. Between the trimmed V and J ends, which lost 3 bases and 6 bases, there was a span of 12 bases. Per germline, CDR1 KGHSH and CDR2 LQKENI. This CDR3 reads CASSPGTRGQPQHF. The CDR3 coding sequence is TGTGCCAGCTCACCGGGCACGAGGGGTCAGCCCCAGCATTTT.

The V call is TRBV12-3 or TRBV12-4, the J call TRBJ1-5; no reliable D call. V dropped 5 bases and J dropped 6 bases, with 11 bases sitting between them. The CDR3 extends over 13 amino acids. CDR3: CASSRDSSQPQHF. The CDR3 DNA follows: TGTGCCAGCAGTCGAGACTCTAGTCAGCCCCAGCATTTT.

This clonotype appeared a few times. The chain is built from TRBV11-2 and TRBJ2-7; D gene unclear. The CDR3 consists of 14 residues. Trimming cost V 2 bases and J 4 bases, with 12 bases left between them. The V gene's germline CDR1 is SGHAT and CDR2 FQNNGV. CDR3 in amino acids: CASSLLVLTYEQYF. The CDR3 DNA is TGTGCCAGCAGCTTACTGGTATTGACTTACGAGCAGTACTTC.